This T cell receptor (beta chain) was documented in a study of blood T cell repertoires in COVID-19. Study context: Italy, Spain and the United States were the sources of the convalescent and acute COVID-19 samples.

Seattle patients were enrolled during active infection and followed longitudinally. As originally analysed: The assay estimated nucleated cells by amplifying reference gene primers. Libraries were prepared by immunoSEQ multiplex PCR; TCRdb keeps only in-frame clonotypes and omits some of them. Clone size and V and J calls were adopted from that table, with D and trimming inferred from the DNA. The profile shows 170,000 or so clones, 80% to 90% of them singletons. J was trimmed by 3 bases and V by 7 bases; bases with no gene match: 5. Looked up from germline, CDR1 is MNHEY and CDR2 is SVGAGI. This CDR3 comprises 13 residues.

The sample consisted of peripheral blood. The TCR comes from a woman aged 70-85 years with COVID-19, enrolled during active disease. The chain links TRBV6-5 to TRBJ2-7; 8 bases are a match to TRBD2. CDR3: CASTPAGDYEQYF. The CDR3 nucleotides read TGTGCCAGCACCCCAGCGGGGGACTACGAGCAGTACTTC.